This note documents a single T cell receptor (beta chain) sequence. Its antigen is undetermined. This record comes from a study of T cell responses to AZD1222 COVID-19 vaccine. Notes on the study in general: A reported finding is that nearly half of spike-specific TCRs target unmutated variant regions.

Trimming removed 2 bases at V and 8 bases at J, with 18 bases between. Germline V CDR1 and CDR2: MNHEY, SVGAGI. This CDR3 contains 15 residues. The data were produced by immunoSEQ multiplex PCR, yet TCRdb's version contains in-frame clones alone and is incomplete. The sample contains fewer than 120,000 clones, around 93% of which appear only once. This rearrangement joins TRBV6-5 to TRBJ1-2; D remains unclear. This TCR was sampled from an adult who received the AZD1222 COVID-19 vaccine. The input for sequencing was peripheral blood, taken 28 days after the second AZD1222 dose. CDR3 protein: CASSYRVSRVGGYTF. In DNA form, the CDR3 reads TGTGCCAGCAGTTACCGAGTCTCCCGGGTAGGAGGCTACACCTTC.